The 10 T cell receptor beta chains presented below share a single source sample, sequenced in a study of beta chain features in type 1 diabetes. Reverse transcription of all isolated RNA meant that expressed TCRB transcripts were sequenced. Some clones are missing from TCRdb's copy, which holds only in-frame ones; the method was immunoSEQ multiplex PCR. The table lists over 65,000 clones, 30% to 40% of them singletons. The sample taken for sequencing was stem cell memory CD4+ T cells from blood. Receptors originate from a woman between 18 and 30 years old in good health.

This chain joins TRBV7-8 and TRBJ1-1; D is uncertain. The CDR3 runs 14 residues. From germline, CDR1 is SGHVS and CDR2 FQNEAQ. Trimming took 5 bases from V and 9 from J, leaving 19 bases between them. The CDR3 DNA is TGTGCCAGCAGCATAGACCCTGGAGGGTTGAAAGCTTTCTTT. It translates to CASSIDPGGLKAFF.

This clone was seen many times. The chain combines TRBV7-9 with TRBJ2-2; D gene unclear. The CDR3 has 15 residues. Germline V gene data show CDR1 as SEHNR and CDR2 as FQNEAQ (reference sequence). V lost 3 bases to trimming and J lost 4 bases, with 12 bases between them. CDR3 nucleotides: TGTGCCAGCAGCTTCCCTACGAGAGCCACCGGGGAGCTGTTTTTT. Translating it yields CASSFPTRATGELFF.

The V gene is TRBV6-6, the J gene TRBJ1-4; a weak D match, TRBD1 (6 bases). Per the germline V gene, CDR1 is MNHNY and CDR2 is SVGAGI (reference sequence). Trimming left V 11 bases short and J 7 bases short, with 14 bases between. The CDR3 spans 12 residues. In DNA form, the CDR3 reads TGTGCCCCCAGGGGAGGGGGTGAAAAACTGTTTTTT. It specifies CAPRGGGEKLFF.

The chain uses TRBV30 and TRBJ2-3; 7 nucleotides match TRBD2. Trimming took 0 bases from V and 1 from J; bases not matched to a gene: 10. There are 17 residues in the CDR3. Germline CDR1 is GTSNPN and CDR2 is SVGIG (reference sequence). Here the CDR3 DNA reads TGTGCCTGGAGTGTAGTGGTTGCGGGAGTACGCACAGATACGCAGTATTTT. It translates to CAWSVVVAGVRTDTQYF.

The chain has TRBV30 and TRBJ2-7; D is uncertain. CDR3 length: 13 residues. Germline V lookup: CDR1 GTSNPN, CDR2 SVGIG (reference sequence). Trimming stripped 0 bases from V and 4 bases from J, with 10 bases between. The CDR3 loop is CAWSVLASYEQYF. DNA of the CDR3: TGTGCCTGGAGTGTATTGGCAAGTTACGAGCAGTACTTC.

CDR3: CSVGDTANYGYTF. CDR3 in DNA: TGCAGCGTTGGGGACACAGCTAACTATGGCTACACCTTC. The chain has TRBV29-1 and TRBJ1-2; D is possibly TRBD1 (6 bases). Germline-derived CDR1 and CDR2 are SQVTM and ANQGSEA. Trimming removed 4 bases from V and 0 bases from J, with 9 bases in between. The CDR3 has 13 amino acids.

This clone has more than one count but fewer than ten. The rearrangement uses TRBV5-1 and TRBJ2-7; possible D gene TRBD2, 5 bases. V was shortened by 5 bases and J by 1 base, with 13 bases between the two germline ends. The CDR3 covers 14 residues. CDR1 SGHRS and CDR2 YFSETQ come from the germline V gene. The CDR3 reads CASRIARNSYEQYF. The CDR3 nucleotides read TGCGCCAGCAGAATAGCGCGAAATTCCTACGAGCAGTACTTC.

This clone was counted many times. V is TRBV18 and J is TRBJ2-7, with D perhaps matching TRBD1 (7 bases). The germline V and J ends were trimmed by 6 bases and 5 bases, with 14 bases remaining between them. The V gene's germline CDR1 is KGHSH and CDR2 LQKENI. The CDR3 has 13 amino acids. In DNA form, the CDR3 reads TGTGCCAGCTCCCGTGACAGGGAGGACGAGCAGTACTTC. It specifies CASSRDREDEQYF.

This chain links TRBV18 with TRBJ2-4; D is possibly TRBD1 (5 bases). Germline V gives CDR1 KGHSH, CDR2 LQKENI. This CDR3 is built from 20 residues. Deletions cut 2 bases from V and 0 bases from J, with 23 bases between. The CDR3 nucleotides read TGTGCCAGCTCACCAGCGATAACAGGATTCTCCGTCCTAGCCAAAAACATTCAGTACTTC. It yields the protein CASSPAITGFSVLAKNIQYF.

V gene TRBV11-2 combines with J gene TRBJ2-7; 11 bases are shared with TRBD2. Germline values: CDR1 SGHAT, CDR2 FQNNGV. The V gene end was trimmed by 5 bases and the J gene end by 2 bases; junction bases not matched to a gene: 5. The CDR3 runs to 15 residues. The CDR3 DNA follows: TGTGCCAGCAGCCAAACTAGCGGGGGCACCTACGAGCAGTACTTC. Translating it yields CASSQTSGGTYEQYF.